One and the same sample provided the 9 T cell receptor beta chains below, sequenced in a study of beta chain features in type 1 diabetes. Every isolated RNA sample was fully reverse transcribed, so sequencing captured expressed TCRB transcripts. Generated by immunoSEQ multiplex PCR, the TCRdb table keeps only in-frame clones and is missing some. This table holds roughly 610,000 clones, less than 20% found once. Sequencing input: naive CD4+ T cells from blood. The receptor set was obtained from a young man in good health.

The V and J genes are TRBV19 and TRBJ1-5, with D uncertain. CDR3 length: 13 amino acids. Trimming cost V 6 bases and J 5 bases, with 11 bases left between them. The germline V gene encodes CDR1 LNHDA and CDR2 SQIVND (reference sequence). CDR3 DNA: TGTGCCAGTAGCTTCCGCCAAGATCAGCCCCAGCATTTT. This codes for CASSFRQDQPQHF.

The chain uses TRBV13 and TRBJ2-5; 13 nucleotides agree with TRBD2. Germline V gene data show CDR1 as PRHDT and CDR2 as FYEKMQ (reference sequence). The CDR3 has 18 residues. V lost 4 bases and J lost 0; bases outside the gene matches: 8. Written as DNA, the CDR3 is TGTGCCAGCAGCTCCGAAGGACTAGCGGGGGTGAACCAAGAGACCCAGTACTTC. This translates into CASSSEGLAGVNQETQYF.

Only a few counts were recorded for this clone. The CDR3 DNA follows: TGTGCCAGCAGCTTTTGGTCCTTGGATCAGCCCCAGCATTTT. Protein: CASSFWSLDQPQHF. The chain has TRBV5-6 and TRBJ1-5; D is unclear. The CDR3 length is 14 residues. The germline V and J ends were trimmed by 2 bases and 5 bases, with 11 bases remaining between them. The germline gives CDR1 SGHDT, CDR2 YYEEEE.

The chain recombines TRBV5-1 with TRBJ2-1; the match to TRBD1 covers 8 bases. CDR1 is SGHRS and CDR2 is YFSETQ in the germline V gene. Losses at the gene ends were 1 base for V and 4 bases for J; bases not matched to a gene: 1. There are 14 residues in the CDR3. Here the CDR3 DNA reads TGCGCCAGCAGCTTGCAGGGGGCGTACAATGAGCAGTTCTTC. Encoded protein: CASSLQGAYNEQFF.

This sequence joins TRBV2 and TRBJ2-7; TRBD2 aligns across 8 bases. There are 15 residues in the CDR3. Germline CDR1 reads SNHLY; CDR2 reads FYNNEI. V shed 4 bases, J shed 7 bases, and the junction held 12 bases outside the gene matches. The CDR3 nucleotides read TGTGCCAGCAGTGTTGTAGGCGGGAGGCTAAGGGAGCAGTACTTC. It yields the protein CASSVVGGRLREQYF.

V and J are TRBV5-1 and TRBJ1-1, with 7 bases identical to TRBD1. The CDR3 runs 13 residues. J was trimmed by 0 bases and V by 6 bases; bases with no gene match: 2. Looked up from germline, CDR1 is SGHRS and CDR2 is YFSETQ. The CDR3 DNA follows: TGCGCCAGCACGGACAGGATGAACACTGAAGCTTTCTTT. Translated: CASTDRMNTEAFF.

The genes are TRBV19 and TRBJ2-7, with 10 bases that match TRBD2. V was pared by 6 bases and J by 2 bases, with 7 bases of the junction left unmatched. Germline V gene sequence: CDR1 LNHDA, CDR2 SQIVND (reference sequence). The CDR3 is 15 residues long. The CDR3 region has the DNA TGTGCCAGTAGCTTAGCGGGGGGAAGTACCTACGAGCAGTACTTC. Translating it yields CASSLAGGSTYEQYF.

This clone was detected only a few times. The rearrangement uses TRBV7-9 and TRBJ2-5; no reliable D call. The germline gives CDR1 SEHNR, CDR2 FQNEAQ (reference sequence). CDR3 length: 15 residues. Trimming left V 8 bases short and J 1 base short, with 17 bases between. The CDR3 region is CASGLDLQTQETQYF. CDR3 in DNA: TGTGCCAGCGGATTGGACCTACAGACCCAAGAGACCCAGTACTTC.

The chain is built from TRBV28 and TRBJ1-1; 7 bases are shared with TRBD1. This CDR3 contains 15 residues. V shed 3 bases, J shed 6 bases, and the junction held 10 bases outside the gene matches. CDR1 MDHEN and CDR2 SYDVKM come from the germline V gene. The CDR3 DNA reads as TGTGCCAGCAGTTTTTCAGCAGGGGGAGGTGCTGAAGCTTTCTTT. Its translation is CASSFSAGGGAEAFF. Complete variable domain (other parts from reference TRBV28 and TRBJ1-1): DVKVTQSSRYLVKRTGEKVFLECVQDMDHENMFWYRQDPGLGLRLIYFSYDVKMKEKGDIPEGYSVSREKKERFSLILESASTNQTSMYLCASSFSAGGGAEAFFGQGTRLTVV.